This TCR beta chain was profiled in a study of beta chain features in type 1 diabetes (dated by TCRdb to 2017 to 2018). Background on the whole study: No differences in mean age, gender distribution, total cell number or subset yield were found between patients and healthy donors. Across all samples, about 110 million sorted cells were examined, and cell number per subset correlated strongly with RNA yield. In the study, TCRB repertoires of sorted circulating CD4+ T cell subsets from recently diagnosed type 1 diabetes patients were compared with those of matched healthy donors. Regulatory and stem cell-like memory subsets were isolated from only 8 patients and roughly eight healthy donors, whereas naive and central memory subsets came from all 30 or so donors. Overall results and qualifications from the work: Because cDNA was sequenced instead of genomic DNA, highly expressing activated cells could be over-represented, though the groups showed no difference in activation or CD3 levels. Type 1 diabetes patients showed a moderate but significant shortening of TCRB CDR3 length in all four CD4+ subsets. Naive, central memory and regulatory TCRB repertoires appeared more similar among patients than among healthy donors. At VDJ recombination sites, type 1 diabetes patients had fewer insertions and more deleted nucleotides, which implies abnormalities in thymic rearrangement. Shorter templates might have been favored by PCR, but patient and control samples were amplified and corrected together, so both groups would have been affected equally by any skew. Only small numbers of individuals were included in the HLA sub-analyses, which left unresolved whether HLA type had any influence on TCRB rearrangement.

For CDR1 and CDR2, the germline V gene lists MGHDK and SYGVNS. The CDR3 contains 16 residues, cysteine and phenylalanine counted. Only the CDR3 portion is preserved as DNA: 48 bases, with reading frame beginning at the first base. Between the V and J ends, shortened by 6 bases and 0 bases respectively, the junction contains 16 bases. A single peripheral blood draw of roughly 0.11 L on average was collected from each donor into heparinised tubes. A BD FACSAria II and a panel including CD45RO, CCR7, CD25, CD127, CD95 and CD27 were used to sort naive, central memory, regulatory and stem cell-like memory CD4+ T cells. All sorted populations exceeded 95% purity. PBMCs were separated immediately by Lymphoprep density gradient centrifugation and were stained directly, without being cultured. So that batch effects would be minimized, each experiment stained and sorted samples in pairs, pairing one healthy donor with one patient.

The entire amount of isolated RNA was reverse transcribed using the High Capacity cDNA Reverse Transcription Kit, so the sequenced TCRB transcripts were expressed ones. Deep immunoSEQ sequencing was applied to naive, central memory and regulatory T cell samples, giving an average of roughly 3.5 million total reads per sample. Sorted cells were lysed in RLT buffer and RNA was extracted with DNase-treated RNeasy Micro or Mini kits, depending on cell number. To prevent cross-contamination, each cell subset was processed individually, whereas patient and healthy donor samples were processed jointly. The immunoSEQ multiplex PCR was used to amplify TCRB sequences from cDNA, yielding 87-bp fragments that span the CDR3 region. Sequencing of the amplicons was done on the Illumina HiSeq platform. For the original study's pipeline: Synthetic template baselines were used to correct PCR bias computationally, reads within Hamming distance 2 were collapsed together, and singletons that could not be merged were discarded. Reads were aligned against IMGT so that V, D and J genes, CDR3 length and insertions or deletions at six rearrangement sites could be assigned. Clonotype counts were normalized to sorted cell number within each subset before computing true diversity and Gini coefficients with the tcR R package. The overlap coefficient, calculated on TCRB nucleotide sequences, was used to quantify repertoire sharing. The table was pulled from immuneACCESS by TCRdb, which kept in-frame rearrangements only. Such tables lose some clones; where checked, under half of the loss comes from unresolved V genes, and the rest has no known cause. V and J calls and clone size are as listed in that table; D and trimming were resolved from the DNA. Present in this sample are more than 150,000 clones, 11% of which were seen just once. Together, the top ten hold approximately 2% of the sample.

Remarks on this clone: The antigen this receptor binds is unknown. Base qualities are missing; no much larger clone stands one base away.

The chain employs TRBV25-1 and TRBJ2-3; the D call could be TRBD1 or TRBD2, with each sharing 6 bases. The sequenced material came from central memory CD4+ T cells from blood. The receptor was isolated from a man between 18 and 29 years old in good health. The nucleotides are TGTGCCAGCAGCGGGGGCGGGACTGTAAGCACAGATACGCAGTATTTT. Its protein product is CASSGGGTVSTDTQYF.